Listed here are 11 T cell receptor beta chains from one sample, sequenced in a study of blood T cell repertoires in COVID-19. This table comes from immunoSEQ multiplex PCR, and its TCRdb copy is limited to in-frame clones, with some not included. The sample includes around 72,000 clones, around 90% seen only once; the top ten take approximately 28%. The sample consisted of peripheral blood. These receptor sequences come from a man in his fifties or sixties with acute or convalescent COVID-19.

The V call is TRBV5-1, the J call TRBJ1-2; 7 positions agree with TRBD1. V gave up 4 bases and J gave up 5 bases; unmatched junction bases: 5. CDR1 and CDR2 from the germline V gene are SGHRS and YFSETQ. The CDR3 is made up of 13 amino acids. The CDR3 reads CASSTGQKYGYTF. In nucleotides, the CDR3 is TGCGCCAGCAGCACGGGACAGAAGTATGGCTACACCTTC.

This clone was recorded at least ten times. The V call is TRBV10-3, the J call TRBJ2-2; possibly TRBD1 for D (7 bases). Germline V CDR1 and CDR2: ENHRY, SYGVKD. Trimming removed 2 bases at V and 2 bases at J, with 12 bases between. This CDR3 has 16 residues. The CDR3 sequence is CAISEPQGGNTGELFF. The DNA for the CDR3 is TGTGCCATCAGTGAGCCTCAGGGGGGAAACACCGGGGAGCTGTTTTTT.

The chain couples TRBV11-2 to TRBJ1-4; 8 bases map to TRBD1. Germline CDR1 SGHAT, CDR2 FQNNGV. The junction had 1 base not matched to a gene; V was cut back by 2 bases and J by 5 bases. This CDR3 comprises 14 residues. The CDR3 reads CASSLRTGNEKLFF. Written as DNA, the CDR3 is TGTGCCAGCAGCTTAAGGACAGGGAATGAAAAACTGTTTTTT. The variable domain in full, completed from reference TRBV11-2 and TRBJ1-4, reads EAGVAQSPRYKIIEKRQSVAFWCNPISGHATLYWYQQILGQGPKLLIQFQNNGVVDDSQLPKDRFSAERLKGVDSTLKIQPAKLEDSAVYLCASSLRTGNEKLFFGSGTQLSVL.

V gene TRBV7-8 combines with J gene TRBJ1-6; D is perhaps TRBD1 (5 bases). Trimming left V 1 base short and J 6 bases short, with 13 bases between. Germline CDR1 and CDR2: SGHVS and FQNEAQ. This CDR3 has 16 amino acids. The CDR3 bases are TGTGCCAGCAGCTTAGTCATGTCAGGGATTAATTCACCCCTCCACTTT. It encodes CASSLVMSGINSPLHF.

The chain's CDR3 is CASRLRGNTEAFF. The CDR3 region has the DNA TGTGCCAGCAGACTTAGAGGGAACACTGAAGCTTTCTTT. V gene TRBV2 combines with J gene TRBJ1-1; D gene ambiguous. Germline CDR1 is SNHLY and CDR2 is FYNNEI. This CDR3 has 13 residues. The V gene lost 6 bases and the J gene lost 1 base, with 9 bases spanning the gap.

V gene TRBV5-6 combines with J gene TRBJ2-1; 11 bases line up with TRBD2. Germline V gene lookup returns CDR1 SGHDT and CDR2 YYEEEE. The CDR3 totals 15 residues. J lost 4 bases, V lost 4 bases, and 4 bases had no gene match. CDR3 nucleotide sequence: TGTGCCAGCAGCGAAGGACTAGCGGGTTACAATGAGCAGTTCTTC. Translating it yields CASSEGLAGYNEQFF.

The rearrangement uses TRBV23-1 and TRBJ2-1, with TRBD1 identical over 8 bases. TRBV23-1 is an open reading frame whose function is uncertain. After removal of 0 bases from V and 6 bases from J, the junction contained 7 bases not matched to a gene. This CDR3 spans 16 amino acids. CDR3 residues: CASSQSWWTGTNEQFF. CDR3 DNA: TGCGCCAGCAGTCAATCCTGGTGGACAGGGACCAATGAGCAGTTCTTC.

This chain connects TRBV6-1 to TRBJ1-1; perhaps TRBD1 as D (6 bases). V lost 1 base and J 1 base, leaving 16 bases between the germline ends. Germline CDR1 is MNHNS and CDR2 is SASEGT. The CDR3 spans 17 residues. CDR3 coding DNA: TGTGCCAGCAGTGAAGAAAGGAGGGGGAGGGGGAACACTGAAGCTTTCTTT. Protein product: CASSEERRGRGNTEAFF.

Here the CDR3 DNA reads TGTGCCAGCAGCCAGACAGTCCACGAGCAGTACTTC. Its protein product is CASSQTVHEQYF. The chain carries TRBV12-3 or TRBV12-4 and TRBJ2-7, with TRBD1 as a possible D gene (5 bases). The CDR3 contains 12 residues. V lost 6 bases to trimming and J lost 5 bases, with 11 bases between them.

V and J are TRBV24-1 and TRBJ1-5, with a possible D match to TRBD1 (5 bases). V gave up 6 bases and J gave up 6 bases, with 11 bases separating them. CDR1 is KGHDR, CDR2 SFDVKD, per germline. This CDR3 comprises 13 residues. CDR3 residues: CATSSTGLQPQHF. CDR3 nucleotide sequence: TGTGCCACCAGTAGTACAGGTCTTCAGCCCCAGCATTTT.

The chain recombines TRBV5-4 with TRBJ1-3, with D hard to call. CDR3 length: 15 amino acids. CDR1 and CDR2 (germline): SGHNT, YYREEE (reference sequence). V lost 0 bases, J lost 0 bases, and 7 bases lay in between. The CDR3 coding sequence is TGTGCCAGCAGCTTGGTTGGGAGCTCTGGAAACACCATATATTTT. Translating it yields CASSLVGSSGNTIYF.